This entry features one T cell receptor beta chain sequence. The record originates from a study of cytomegalovirus exposure and HLA in healthy donors. In the PCR, 60 Vbeta and 13 Jbeta primers were used. Clones were sequenced by immunoSEQ multiplex PCR, and TCRdb holds only the in-frame ones, with some missing. The profile covers 150,000 to 170,000 clones, with over 65% appearing a single time and about 4% taken by the ten largest. The CDR3 runs 11 residues. With 4 bases removed from V and 8 bases from J, the gap between germline ends came to 9 bases. CDR1 SGDLS and CDR2 YYNGEE come from the germline V gene.

This receptor was taken from a woman between 40 and 50 years old in good health and CMV-seronegative. The V gene is TRBV9, the J gene TRBJ1-1; D gene uncertain. Material for sequencing was PBMCs. The CDR3 reads CASSPLREAFF. The CDR3, as DNA: TGTGCCAGCAGCCCCCTGCGGGAAGCTTTCTTT.